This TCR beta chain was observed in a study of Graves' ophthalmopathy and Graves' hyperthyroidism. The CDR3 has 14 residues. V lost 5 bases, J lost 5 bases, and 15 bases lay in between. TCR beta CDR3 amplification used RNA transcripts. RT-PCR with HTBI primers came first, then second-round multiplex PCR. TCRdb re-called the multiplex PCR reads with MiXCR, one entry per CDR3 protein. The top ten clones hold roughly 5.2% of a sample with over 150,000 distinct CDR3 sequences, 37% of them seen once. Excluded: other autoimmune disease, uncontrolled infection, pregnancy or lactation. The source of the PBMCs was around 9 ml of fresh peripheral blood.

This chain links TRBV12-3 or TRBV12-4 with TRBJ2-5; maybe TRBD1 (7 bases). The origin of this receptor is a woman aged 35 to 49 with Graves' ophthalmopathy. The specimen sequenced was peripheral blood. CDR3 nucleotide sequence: TGTGCCAGCAGTGACAGGGCAGGGGGGGAGACCCAGTACTTC. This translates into CASSDRAGGETQYF.